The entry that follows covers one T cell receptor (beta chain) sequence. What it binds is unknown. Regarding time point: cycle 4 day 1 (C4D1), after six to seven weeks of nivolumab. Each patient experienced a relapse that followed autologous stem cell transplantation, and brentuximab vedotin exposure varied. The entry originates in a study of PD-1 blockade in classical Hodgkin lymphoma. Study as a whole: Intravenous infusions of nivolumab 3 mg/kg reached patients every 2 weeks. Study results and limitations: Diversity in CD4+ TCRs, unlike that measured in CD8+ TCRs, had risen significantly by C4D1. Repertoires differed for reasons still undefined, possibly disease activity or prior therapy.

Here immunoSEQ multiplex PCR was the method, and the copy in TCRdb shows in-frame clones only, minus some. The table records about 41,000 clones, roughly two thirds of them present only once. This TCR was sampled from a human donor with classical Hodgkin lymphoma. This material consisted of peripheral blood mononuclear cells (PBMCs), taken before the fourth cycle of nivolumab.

This CDR3 reads CASSPGDGEYF. The CDR3 DNA reads TGTGCCAGCTCACCAGGGGACGGGGAGTACTTC. The V call is TRBV18, the J call TRBJ2-7; D possibly matches TRBD1 or TRBD2 (5 bases each). This CDR3 has 11 residues. V lost 2 bases and J 11 bases, leaving 10 bases between the germline ends. The germline V gene encodes CDR1 KGHSH and CDR2 LQKENI.